The 32 T cell receptor beta chains reported below all come from one sample, sequenced in a study of human T cells and chemical hapten exposure. TCRdb re-called the RACE reads through MiXCR, storing one row per CDR3 protein. The table records about 160,000 distinct CDR3 sequences, 28% of them present only once. The time point here: patch test 3, about 24 weeks after DPC sensitization. Sample treatment: therapeutic diphenylcyclopropenone sensitization with weekly scalp DPC. The sample in question was whole blood, obtained in connection with sensitization to the hapten diphenylcyclopropenone (DPC). The receptors were sampled from a woman aged 18 to 35 with alopecia areata. Some clones in this sample may be carry-over from other donors' samples.

The V and J genes are TRBV7-8 and TRBJ2-7, with 8 bases lining up with TRBD1. This CDR3 spans 14 amino acids. Germline CDR1 is SGHVS and CDR2 is FQNEAQ. The trim removed 6 bases at V and 3 bases at J, leaving 7 bases unmatched. The CDR3 region is CASRYRTGLYEQYF. The CDR3 nucleotides read TGTGCCAGCAGATATCGGACAGGGCTCTACGAGCAGTACTTC.

This clonotype is labeled as medium-sized. The V gene is TRBV6-5, the J gene TRBJ2-1, with TRBD1 matching 11 bases. The V gene's germline CDR1 is MNHEY and CDR2 SVGAGI. J lost 4 bases, V lost 8 bases, and 7 bases had no gene match. The CDR3 covers 15 residues. CDR3: CASRQDRGPYNEQFF. The CDR3 DNA follows: TGTGCCAGCCGCCAGGACAGGGGGCCTTACAATGAGCAGTTCTTC.

The V and J genes are TRBV7-9 and TRBJ1-3; D is ambiguous. CDR1 and CDR2 from the germline V gene are SEHNR and FQNEAQ (reference sequence). This CDR3 is 12 amino acids long. Trimming cost V 4 bases and J 4 bases, with 5 bases left between them. Here the CDR3 DNA reads TGTGCCAGCAGCTCAGCGGGAAACACCATATATTTT. Translation gives CASSSAGNTIYF.

J is TRBJ2-7 and V is TRBV5-6; 7 bases map to TRBD1. J gave up 3 bases and V 5 bases, and 5 bases lay outside the gene matches. Germline V gene sequence: CDR1 SGHDT, CDR2 YYEEEE. This CDR3 contains 13 residues. The CDR3 sequence: CASSPGQHYEQYF. Here the CDR3 DNA reads TGTGCCAGCAGTCCGGGACAGCACTACGAGCAGTACTTC.

This clonotype was counted between two and nine times. The rearrangement joins TRBV10-3 to TRBJ2-1; 9 bases map to TRBD1. The CDR3 extends over 14 amino acids. The germline V gene encodes CDR1 ENHRY and CDR2 SYGVKD. Trimming cost V 6 bases and J 5 bases; bases outside gene matches: 5. The CDR3 reads CAISVWTGDNEQFF. In nucleotides, the CDR3 is TGTGCCATCAGCGTTTGGACAGGGGACAATGAGCAGTTCTTC.

This clonotype has only a few counts. The chain links TRBV6-5 to TRBJ2-7, with a tentative D call TRBD1 (6 bases). Germline CDR1 reads MNHEY; CDR2 reads SVGAGI. The CDR3 length is 14 residues. The germline V and J ends were trimmed by 2 bases and 3 bases, with 11 bases remaining between them. This CDR3 reads CASSYDRLGYEQYF. CDR3 DNA sequence: TGTGCCAGCAGTTACGACAGGTTAGGCTACGAGCAGTACTTC.

At least ten counts were recorded for this clonotype. The genes are TRBV29-1 and TRBJ1-2; tentative D call: TRBD1 (5 bases). Germline-derived CDR1 and CDR2 are SQVTM and ANQGSEA. Trimming left V 1 base short and J 6 bases short, with 12 bases between. The CDR3 sequence is 13 residues long. Written as DNA, the CDR3 is TGCAGCGTTGAAGGGGGGAAAGGGGATGGCTACACCTTC. This codes for CSVEGGKGDGYTF.

The chain uses TRBV7-8 and TRBJ2-5; D uncertain. Looked up from germline, CDR1 is SGHVS and CDR2 is FQNEAQ. V was shortened by 4 bases and J by 4 bases, with 19 bases between the two germline ends. CDR3 length: 16 residues. CDR3 in amino acids: CASSSPTAPERETQYF. Written as DNA, the CDR3 is TGTGCCAGCAGCTCACCTACGGCCCCCGAGCGAGAGACCCAGTACTTC.

The sample holds a few counts of this clonotype. The rearrangement links TRBV29-1 to TRBJ2-1; maybe TRBD2 (6 bases). The CDR3 is 18 amino acids. V was shortened by 1 base and J by 6 bases, with 25 bases between the two germline ends. Germline V CDR1 and CDR2: SQVTM, ANQGSEA. In DNA form, the CDR3 reads TGCAGCGTTGAAGCCTCTAGGTGGGGAGGAATGAGCGGCAATGAGCAGTTCTTC. Translating gives CSVEASRWGGMSGNEQFF.

In this sample, this clonotype turned up a few times. The gene calls are TRBV12-3 or TRBV12-4 and TRBJ1-5, with unresolved D. V was cut by 0 bases and J by 5 bases, with 8 bases left in between. The CDR3 has 14 residues. DNA of the CDR3: TGTGCCAGCAGTTTAGCCGGGGAATATCAGCCCCAGCATTTT. Amino acid sequence: CASSLAGEYQPQHF.

J is TRBJ1-5 and V is TRBV29-1, with 8 positions matching TRBD1. Germline V gene lookup returns CDR1 SQVTM and CDR2 ANQGSEA. The CDR3 totals 13 residues. V gave up 6 bases and J gave up 7 bases; unmatched junction bases: 8. The DNA for the CDR3 is TGCAGCGTCGCCACAGGGGGTGGGCAGCCCCAGCATTTT. Encoded protein: CSVATGGGQPQHF.

The chain uses TRBV4-1 and TRBJ2-3; D is perhaps TRBD1 (6 bases). Per germline, CDR1 MGHRA and CDR2 YSYEKL. This CDR3 comprises 16 residues. Between the trimmed V and J ends, which lost 0 bases and 4 bases, there was a span of 14 bases. In DNA, the CDR3 is TGCGCCAGCAGCCAAGATCTGGGCAGGGGTGCAGATACGCAGTATTTT. It codes for CASSQDLGRGADTQYF.

The sample holds many counts of this clonotype. This chain connects TRBV29-1 to TRBJ2-5; 7 bases align to TRBD2. Germline V gene sequence: CDR1 SQVTM, CDR2 ANQGSEA. The length of the CDR3 is 12 residues. V gave up 4 bases and J gave up 7 bases; unmatched junction bases: 6. CDR3 bases: TGCAGCGTTGGGGCTAGCGGCGGGACCCAGTACTTC. Translated: CSVGASGGTQYF.

The CDR3 coding sequence is TGTGCCATCAGCACACAGTTGAACACTGAAGCTTTCTTT. This gives the protein CAISTQLNTEAFF. The chain joins TRBV10-3 to TRBJ1-1, with D unclear. Germline V gene data show CDR1 as ENHRY and CDR2 as SYGVKD. V gave up 6 bases and J gave up 0 bases, with 8 bases separating them. The CDR3 runs to 13 residues.

This chain links TRBV6-6 with TRBJ1-6, with D unclear. The CDR3 covers 12 residues. Trimming cost V 2 bases and J 8 bases, with 4 bases left between them. The germline CDR1 and CDR2 sequences are MNHNY and SVGAGI (reference sequence). In DNA, the CDR3 is TGTGCCAGCAGTTACCCGGATTCACCCCTCCACTTT. It encodes CASSYPDSPLHF.

This clonotype showed up just a few times. The J gene is TRBJ2-7, the V gene TRBV7-9; perhaps D is TRBD1 or TRBD2 (6 bases each). The CDR3 consists of 14 residues. The V and J ends lost 0 bases and 3 bases respectively, with 9 bases between them. CDR1 SEHNR and CDR2 FQNEAQ come from the germline V gene (reference sequence). CDR3 DNA sequence: TGTGCCAGCAGCTTAGCGGGGGGCCTCTACGAGCAGTACTTC. It yields the protein CASSLAGGLYEQYF.

This clonotype has a count of ten or more. The CDR3 here is CASSAWDRPEPQHF. The CDR3 nucleotides are TGTGCCAGCAGCGCCTGGGACAGGCCGGAGCCCCAGCATTTT. The chain employs TRBV9 and TRBJ1-5; 8 positions agree with TRBD1. The CDR3 runs to 14 residues. J gave up 8 bases and V 3 bases, and 7 bases lay outside the gene matches. CDR1 and CDR2 (germline): SGDLS, YYNGEE. Filled out from reference TRBV9 and TRBJ1-5, the complete variable domain reads DSGVTQTPKHLITATGQRVTLRCSPRSGDLSVYWYQQSLDQGLQFLIQYYNGEERAKGNILERFSAQQFPDLHSELNLSSLELGDSALYFCASSAWDRPEPQHFGDGTRLSIL.

The chain has TRBV4-3 and TRBJ1-2; 7 bases agree with TRBD1. Germline V gene data show CDR1 as LGHNA and CDR2 as YSLEER. V lost 0 bases, J lost 4 bases, and 11 bases stayed unmatched. CDR3 length: 17 residues. Here the CDR3 reads CASSQDLEGARGYGYTF. CDR3 nucleotides: TGCGCCAGCAGCCAAGATCTGGAGGGGGCGCGCGGCTATGGCTACACCTTC.

A few counts support this clonotype. The V gene is TRBV10-3, the J gene TRBJ1-2, with 7 bases matching TRBD1. The length of the CDR3 is 16 residues. Germline CDR1 reads ENHRY; CDR2 reads SYGVKD. With 4 bases clipped from V and 0 bases from J, the junction kept 8 bases outside the gene matches. The CDR3 region is CAISAGGSRPNYGYTF. The CDR3 DNA follows: TGTGCCATCAGTGCAGGGGGGAGTAGGCCTAACTATGGCTACACCTTC.

This clonotype was seen a few times. The genes are TRBV14 and TRBJ1-1; D may be TRBD1 (5 bases). V shed 1 base and J shed 4 bases, with 13 bases lying between them. The CDR3 is 15 amino acids. In germline, CDR1 is SGHDN, CDR2 FVKESK. CDR3 sequence: CASSQGGALLTEAFF. In DNA form, the CDR3 reads TGTGCCAGCAGCCAAGGCGGGGCCCTGCTCACTGAAGCTTTCTTT.

The chain carries TRBV9 and TRBJ2-7; 9 nucleotides match TRBD1. The V gene's germline CDR1 is SGDLS and CDR2 YYNGEE. The CDR3 has 15 residues. V dropped 4 bases and J dropped 4; count of bases not matched to a gene: 9. The CDR3 region is CASSPQDRGGYEQYF. In DNA form, the CDR3 reads TGTGCCAGCAGCCCCCAGGACAGGGGTGGGTACGAGCAGTACTTC. Using reference TRBV9 and TRBJ2-7 for the parts outside the CDR3, the full variable domain is DSGVTQTPKHLITATGQRVTLRCSPRSGDLSVYWYQQSLDQGLQFLIQYYNGEERAKGNILERFSAQQFPDLHSELNLSSLELGDSALYFCASSPQDRGGYEQYFGPGTRLTVT.

Many counts were recorded for this clonotype. The rearrangement links TRBV7-9 to TRBJ1-2; D might be TRBD1 (6 bases). V lost 1 base, J lost 5 bases, and 14 bases lay in between. In germline, CDR1 is SEHNR, CDR2 FQNEAQ (reference sequence). This CDR3 contains 15 residues. The CDR3 DNA follows: TGTGCCAGCAGCTTAGAGGGGACAAAAGCTTATGGCTACACCTTC. Protein: CASSLEGTKAYGYTF.

The chain joins TRBV15 to TRBJ1-2; TRBD1 matches 11 bases. J lost 6 bases, V lost 3 bases, and 6 bases had no gene match. CDR1 is LNHNV, CDR2 YYDKDF, per germline (reference sequence). The CDR3 loop spans 15 amino acids. DNA for the CDR3: TGTGCCACCAGCAGTCGGGACAGGGGGTCGGATGGCTACACCTTC. It codes for CATSSRDRGSDGYTF.

The chain is built from TRBV2 and TRBJ2-3; TRBD2 aligns across 10 bases. The CDR3 runs 15 residues. Germline CDR1 and CDR2: SNHLY and FYNNEI. J lost 2 bases, V lost 8 bases, and 7 bases had no gene match. Here the CDR3 reads CASGGLAGATDTQYF. CDR3 nucleotide sequence: TGTGCCAGCGGGGGGCTAGCGGGGGCCACAGATACGCAGTATTTT.

J is TRBJ1-2 and V is TRBV25-1; D remains unclear. The V gene lost 5 bases and the J gene lost 5 bases, with 12 bases spanning the gap. CDR3 length: 13 amino acids. In germline, CDR1 is MGHDK, CDR2 SYGVNS. The CDR3 DNA is TGTGCCAGCAGTAGCGACACCACATATGGCTACACCTTC. Translating it yields CASSSDTTYGYTF.

The chain uses TRBV7-3 and TRBJ2-2; 8 bases are shared with TRBD2. V shed 7 bases and J 2 bases; nucleotides not matched to a gene: 6. CDR3 length: 15 amino acids. Germline CDR1 and CDR2: SGHTA and FQGTGA. The CDR3 DNA reads as TGTGCCAGCACCGTAGCGGGGACCAACACCGGGGAGCTGTTTTTT. Amino acids: CASTVAGTNTGELFF.

The J gene is TRBJ2-5, the V gene TRBV5-6; D may be TRBD2 (5 bases). Trimming took 4 bases from V and 1 from J, leaving 14 bases between them. In germline, CDR1 is SGHDT, CDR2 YYEEEE. This CDR3 region has 15 residues. The CDR3 sequence is CASSLGLLAQETQYF. CDR3 nucleotide sequence: TGTGCCAGCAGCCTTGGACTTCTCGCCCAAGAGACCCAGTACTTC.

Only a few counts were recorded for this clonotype. The chain recombines TRBV28 with TRBJ2-7, with 9 bases matching TRBD1. The trim removed 6 bases at V and 4 bases at J, leaving 4 bases unmatched. The CDR3 extends over 13 amino acids. Germline-derived CDR1 and CDR2 are MDHEN and SYDVKM. Here the CDR3 DNA reads TGTGCCAGCAGGGGGACAGGGAAATACGAGCAGTACTTC. Its translation: CASRGTGKYEQYF.

This clonotype has just a few counts. The chain is built from TRBV7-3 and TRBJ2-3; either TRBD1 or TRBD2 may fit D (5 bases each). V lost 2 bases and J 2 bases, leaving 14 bases between the germline ends. CDR3 length equals 16 residues. Germline CDR1 and CDR2: SGHTA and FQGTGA. The CDR3 coding sequence is TGTGCCAGCAGCTTAGAGGGACCCTGGGTCACAGATACGCAGTATTTT. Translation gives CASSLEGPWVTDTQYF.

The chain has TRBV6-2 or TRBV6-3 and TRBJ2-7, with D possibly matching TRBD1 (6 bases). This CDR3 contains 14 residues. The V gene lost 4 bases and the J gene lost 4 bases, with 14 bases spanning the gap. Germline values: CDR1 MNHEY, CDR2 SVGEGT. This chain's CDR3 is CASSLTDQGYEQYF. CDR3 nucleotides: TGTGCCAGCAGTTTAACGGACCAGGGGTACGAGCAGTACTTC.

This clonotype was observed a handful of times. As DNA, the CDR3 is TGTGCCAGCAGCCAAGGCAGCCTAGCGGGGGACGAGCAGTTCTTC. It specifies CASSQGSLAGDEQFF. This chain links TRBV3-1 with TRBJ2-1; 10 bases fit TRBD2. V shed 1 base, J shed 10 bases, and the junction held 7 bases outside the gene matches. The CDR3 runs 15 residues. Germline V gene data show CDR1 as LGHDT and CDR2 as YNNKEL (reference sequence).

The sample holds many counts of this clonotype. This chain connects TRBV20-1 to TRBJ1-6; D call uncertain. V lost 2 bases to trimming and J lost 0 bases, with 11 bases between them. CDR3 length equals 16 residues. Per the germline V gene, CDR1 is DFQATT and CDR2 is SNEGSKA (reference sequence). The CDR3: CSARSGTSSYNSPLHF. The CDR3 DNA reads as TGCAGTGCTAGATCGGGCACGAGCTCCTATAATTCACCCCTCCACTTT.